This T cell receptor (beta chain) was recovered during a study of blood T cell repertoires in COVID-19. Overall study context: Material from acute and convalescent COVID-19 was sourced from the United States, Italy and Spain. Nucleic acid was either cDNA or gDNA, and it came from T cells, B-cell-depleted T cells, or PBMCs.

The count of this clone is one. Per germline, CDR1 SGHVS and CDR2 FQNEAQ. The CDR3 runs 15 residues. The V and J ends lost 0 bases and 0 bases, in that order; junction bases with no gene match: 1. Study processing details: Reference gene primers were amplified, and this amplification served to estimate nucleated cell counts. Generated by immunoSEQ multiplex PCR, the TCRdb table keeps only in-frame clones and is missing some. V and J calls and clone size are copied from that table; D and trimming were computed from the DNA. The data show 250,000 to 350,000 clones, around 91% seen once. The TCR originated in a woman aged 60-75 years with acute or convalescent COVID-19. Sequences were obtained from peripheral blood. J is TRBJ1-2 and V is TRBV7-8; 7 bases align to TRBD1. The CDR3 region is CASSLARGPNYGYTF. The DNA of the CDR3 is TGTGCCAGCAGCTTAGCGAGGGGGCCTAACTATGGCTACACCTTC.